Given below is one T cell receptor (beta chain) in context. Its antigen has not been determined. Base qualities are not provided; no much larger clone lies one nucleotide away. Using the deep immunoSEQ assay, multiplex PCR amplified TCR CDR3 regions from genomic DNA. For each cell subset, the extracted genomic DNA was distributed evenly across all wells of several immunoSEQ 96-well plates, and each plate served as one replicate. For sorted subsets, about 200 ng genomic DNA, equal to tens of thousands of T cell genomes, was loaded into each replicate PCR. Purified libraries were measured with a Qubit 3.0 fluorometer, size-checked on a Bioanalyzer 2100, and measured again with the KAPA Library Quantification kit. Every immunoSEQ 96-well plate was sequenced on a separate single-read 150-cycle Illumina NextSeq 550 flow cell. The authors processed their data as follows. Because only junctional sequences without quality scores were contained in the immunoSEQ output, filtering matching that applied to full-length reads could not be performed. Sequences were annotated with PyIR, a Python wrapper for IgBLAST v1.9, using IMGT germline references to assign V/J genes and CDR3. Reads were removed for weak V/J assignments (E-value above 1e-6), missing CDR3, stop codons, out-of-frame junctions, or ambiguous translated residues. V3J clonotypes were defined as sequences sharing the same inferred V gene, J gene, and CDR3 amino acid sequence. Percentage overlap between repertoires was computed as shared unique clonotypes divided by the size of the smaller repertoire. RTK rarefaction, the Chao1 estimator, and Recon v2.1 estimates of unobserved clonotypes were used to assess repertoire richness. For all TCRbeta clonotypes obtained by the gDNA method from a handful of donors, generation probabilities were computed with OLGA. TCRdb re-hosts the immuneACCESS table, in-frame sequences only. Its copies lack some clones; in the studies checked, an unresolved V gene accounts for under half of them, and the cause for the rest is not known. That table is the source of V, J and clone size, and D and trimming were worked out from the DNA. In this sample the table shows roughly 2,300,000 clones, about nine tenths of which occur a single time. Together, the top ten hold more than 0.35% of the sample.

Donors were healthy HIV-negative adults with no recently reported acute infections or vaccinations. Every donor was a Caucasian adult residing in Nashville, Tennessee, USA. CD4+ T cells were enriched by magnetic negative selection; naive cells were then positively selected on CD45RA, and the negative fraction formed the memory subset. After blood collection by leukapheresis, PBMCs were isolated using Ficoll-Histopaque density gradient centrifugation and then cryopreserved in the vapor phase of liquid nitrogen. Analytical flow cytometry was used to check the purity and quantity of each magnetically sorted T cell population. Genomic DNA was isolated from each sorted fraction and quantified by UV absorbance on a Nanodrop 2000c. Counted from cysteine to phenylalanine, this CDR3 has 12 amino acids. Just CDR3 DNA is preserved here, 36 bases in frame from base 1. Looking up the germline V gene yields CDR1 SQVTM and CDR2 ANQGSEA.

This record belongs to a study of shared clonotypes between healthy human individuals (dated by TCRdb to about 2020). At the level of the whole study: The cohort comprised two women and a few men aged 18 to 49 years. For each donor, CD4 naive and CD4 memory were each run on three plates, CD8 naive on two plates, and CD8 memory on one plate. To estimate repertoire size and how much clonotype sharing occurs between individuals, the study deeply sequenced the blood TCR repertoires of 5 or 6 healthy adults. Libraries were prepared and TCR repertoires were sequenced by different laboratories using diverse techniques, in order to increase sequencing depth and limit assay-specific biases. Each donor's leukapheresis produced roughly between roughly 0.85 and 9.5 billion PBMCs. What the research found in general, with its limitations: Pairwise subsampling indicated that sequencing depth was expected to affect the degree of clonotype sharing among donors. Because the study included only a small number of donors, the genetic and exposure-history diversity represented was limited. Across a few donors, roughly 5% of naive CD4, approximately 3.5% of naive CD8, about 2% of memory CD4, and 0.4% of memory CD8 clonotypes were shared. Even with the large sequencing depth, rarefaction of the sorted-subset datasets indicated that sequencing was incomplete. Clonotypes shared by all four sorted-subset donors showed higher generation probabilities than non-shared clonotypes. Naive subsets generally had larger estimated clonotype richness than memory subsets. Sampling was restricted to blood, and TCR repertoires in tissue are likely to differ from TCR repertoires in blood.

Sequences were obtained from naive CD4+ T cells from PBMCs. The cell subset or site label here, explained by the study, means: CD45RA+ positively selected. The chain is encoded by TRBV29-1 joined to TRBJ1-2, and 8 junction bases match TRBD1. The sequence was obtained from a man between 18 and 29 years old in good health. Some clones in this sample may be carry-over from other donors' samples. The CDR3: CPGRQGIKGYTF. The nucleotide sequence reads as follows: TGCCCCGGGAGACAGGGGATAAAGGGCTACACCTTC.